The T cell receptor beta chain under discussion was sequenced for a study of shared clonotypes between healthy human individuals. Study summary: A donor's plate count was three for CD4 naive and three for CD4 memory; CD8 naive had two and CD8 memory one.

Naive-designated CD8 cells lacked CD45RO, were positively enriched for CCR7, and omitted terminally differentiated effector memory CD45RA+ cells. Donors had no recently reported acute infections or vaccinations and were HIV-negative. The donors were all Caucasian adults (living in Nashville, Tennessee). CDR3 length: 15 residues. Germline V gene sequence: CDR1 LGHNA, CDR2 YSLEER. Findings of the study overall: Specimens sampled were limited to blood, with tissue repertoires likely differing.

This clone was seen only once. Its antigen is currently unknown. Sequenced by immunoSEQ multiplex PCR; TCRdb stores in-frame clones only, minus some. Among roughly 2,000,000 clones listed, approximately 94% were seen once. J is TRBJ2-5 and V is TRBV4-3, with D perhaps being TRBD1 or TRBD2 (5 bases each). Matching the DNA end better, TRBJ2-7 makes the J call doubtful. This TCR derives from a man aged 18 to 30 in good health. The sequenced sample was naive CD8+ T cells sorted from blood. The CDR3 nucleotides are TGCGCCAGCAGCCAGGGAAGAGGGGTTGGCTACGAGCAGTACTTC. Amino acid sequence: CASSQGRGVGYEQYF.